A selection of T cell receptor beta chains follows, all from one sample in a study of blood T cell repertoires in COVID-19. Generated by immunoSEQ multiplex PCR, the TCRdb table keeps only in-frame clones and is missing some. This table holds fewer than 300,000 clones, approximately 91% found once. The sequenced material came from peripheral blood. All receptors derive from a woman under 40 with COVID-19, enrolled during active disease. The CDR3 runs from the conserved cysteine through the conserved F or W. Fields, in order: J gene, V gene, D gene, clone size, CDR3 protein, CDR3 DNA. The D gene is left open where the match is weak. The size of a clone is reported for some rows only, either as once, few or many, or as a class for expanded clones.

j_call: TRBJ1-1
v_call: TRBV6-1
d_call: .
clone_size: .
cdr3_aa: CASSETRGGGTEAFF
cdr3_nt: TGTGCCAGCAGTGAAACGAGGGGCGGGGGAACTGAAGCTTTCTTT

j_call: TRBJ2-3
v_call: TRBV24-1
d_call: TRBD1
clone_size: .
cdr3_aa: CATKDRERTYTQYF
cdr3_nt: TGTGCCACCAAGGACAGGGAGCGCACGTATACGCAGTATTTT

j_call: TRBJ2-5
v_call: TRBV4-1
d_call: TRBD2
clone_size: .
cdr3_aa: CASSPGLAGVGFRETQYF
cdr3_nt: TGCGCCAGCAGCCCGGGACTAGCGGGAGTGGGGTTCAGAGAGACCCAGTACTTC

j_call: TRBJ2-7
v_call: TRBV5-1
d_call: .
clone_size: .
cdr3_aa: CASSLEGSGYEQYF
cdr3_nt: TGCGCCAGCAGCTTGGAGGGTAGCGGATACGAGCAGTACTTC

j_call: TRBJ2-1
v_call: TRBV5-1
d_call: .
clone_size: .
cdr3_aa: CASRSGYNEQFF
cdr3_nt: TGCGCCAGCAGGTCGGGCTACAATGAGCAGTTCTTC

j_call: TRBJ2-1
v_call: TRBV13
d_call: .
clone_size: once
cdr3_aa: CASSQTGYSYNEQFF
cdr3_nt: TGTGCCAGCAGTCAAACAGGGTACTCCTACAATGAGCAGTTCTTC

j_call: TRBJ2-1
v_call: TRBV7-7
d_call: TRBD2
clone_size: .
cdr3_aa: CASSLGLAGYNEQFF
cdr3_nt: TGTGCCAGCAGCTTAGGGCTAGCGGGCTACAATGAGCAGTTCTTC

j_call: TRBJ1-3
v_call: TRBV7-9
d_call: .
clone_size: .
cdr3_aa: CASSASISGNTIYF
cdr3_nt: TGTGCCAGCAGCGCCAGTATCTCTGGAAACACCATATATTTT

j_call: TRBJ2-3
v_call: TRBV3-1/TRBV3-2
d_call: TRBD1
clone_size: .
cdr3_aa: CASRRQGGTDTQYF
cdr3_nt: TGTGCCAGCAGGCGACAGGGGGGCACAGATACGCAGTATTTT

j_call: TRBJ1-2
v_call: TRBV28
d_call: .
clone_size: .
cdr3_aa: CASSLGGSFGYGYTF
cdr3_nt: TGTGCCAGCAGTTTAGGGGGGTCTTTCGGCTATGGCTACACCTTC

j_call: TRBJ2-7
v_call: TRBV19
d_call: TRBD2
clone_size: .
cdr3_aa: CASSIVAGVYEQYF
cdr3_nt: TGTGCCAGTAGTATTGTAGCGGGAGTCTACGAGCAGTACTTC

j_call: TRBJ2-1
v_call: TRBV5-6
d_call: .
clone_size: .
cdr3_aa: CASSFTRLDDEQFF
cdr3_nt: TGTGCCAGCAGCTTTACGAGACTAGATGATGAGCAGTTCTTC

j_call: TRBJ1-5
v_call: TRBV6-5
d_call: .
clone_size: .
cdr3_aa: CASSYSRVRLPQHF
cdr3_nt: TGTGCCAGCAGTTACTCGCGGGTGAGATTGCCCCAGCATTTT

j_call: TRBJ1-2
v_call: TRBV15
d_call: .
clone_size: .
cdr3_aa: CATSRAGLNYGYTF
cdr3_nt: TGTGCCACCAGCAGGGCAGGACTTAACTATGGCTACACCTTC

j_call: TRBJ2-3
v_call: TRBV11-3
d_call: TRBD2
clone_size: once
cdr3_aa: CASSARTSGGSTDTQYF
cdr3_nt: TGTGCCAGCAGCGCAAGGACTAGCGGGGGTAGCACAGATACGCAGTATTTT

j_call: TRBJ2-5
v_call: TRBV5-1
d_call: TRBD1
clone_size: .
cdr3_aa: CASSTTGGYQETQYF
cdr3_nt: TGCGCCAGCAGCACCACAGGGGGGTATCAAGAGACCCAGTACTTC

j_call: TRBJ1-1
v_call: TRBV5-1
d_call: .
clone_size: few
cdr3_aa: CASSRAGLRAEAFF
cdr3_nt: TGCGCCAGCAGTCGTGCGGGACTAAGGGCTGAAGCTTTCTTT

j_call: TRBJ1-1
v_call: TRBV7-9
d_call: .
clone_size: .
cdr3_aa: CASSQGSQTKSRTEAFF
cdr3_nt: TGTGCCAGCAGCCAGGGGAGCCAGACTAAGAGTCGCACTGAAGCTTTCTTT

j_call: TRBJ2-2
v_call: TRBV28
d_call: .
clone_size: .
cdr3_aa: CASKDTNTGELFF
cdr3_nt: TGTGCCAGCAAGGACACAAACACCGGGGAGCTGTTTTTT

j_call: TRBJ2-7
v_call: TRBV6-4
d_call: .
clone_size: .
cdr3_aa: CASSVASSYEQYF
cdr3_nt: TGTGCCAGCAGTGTCGCGTCTTCCTACGAGCAGTACTTC

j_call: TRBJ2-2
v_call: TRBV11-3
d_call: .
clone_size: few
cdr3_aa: CASSLVSGAGELFF
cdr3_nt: TGTGCCAGCAGCTTAGTATCAGGGGCCGGGGAGCTGTTTTTT

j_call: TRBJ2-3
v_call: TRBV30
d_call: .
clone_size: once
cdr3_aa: CASTGEADTQYF
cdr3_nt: TGTGCCTCAACGGGGGAGGCAGATACGCAGTATTTT

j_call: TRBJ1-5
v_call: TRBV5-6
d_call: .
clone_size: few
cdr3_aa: CASSFTNRGGLINQPQHF
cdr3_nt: TGTGCCAGCAGCTTCACAAATAGAGGGGGTCTTATCAATCAGCCCCAGCATTTT

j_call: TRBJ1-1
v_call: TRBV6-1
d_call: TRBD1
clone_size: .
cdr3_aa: CASSERQGLEAFF
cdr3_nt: TGTGCCAGCAGTGAAAGACAGGGTCTTGAAGCTTTCTTT

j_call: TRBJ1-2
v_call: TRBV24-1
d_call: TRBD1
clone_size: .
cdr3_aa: CATSANTGGGYGYTF
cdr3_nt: TGTGCCACCAGTGCTAACACAGGGGGCGGCTATGGCTACACCTTC

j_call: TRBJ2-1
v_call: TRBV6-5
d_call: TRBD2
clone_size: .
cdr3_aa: CASRERGGNEQFF
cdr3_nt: TGTGCCTCCCGGGAGCGGGGGGGGAATGAGCAGTTCTTC

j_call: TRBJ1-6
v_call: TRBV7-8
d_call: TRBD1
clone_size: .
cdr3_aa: CASSLVRQGPGSPLHF
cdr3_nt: TGTGCCAGCAGCTTAGTCCGACAGGGGCCGGGGTCACCCCTCCACTTT

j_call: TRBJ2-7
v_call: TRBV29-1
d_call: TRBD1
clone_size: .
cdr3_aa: CSVNQGAGINEQYF
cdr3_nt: TGCAGCGTTAACCAGGGGGCAGGTATAAACGAGCAGTACTTC

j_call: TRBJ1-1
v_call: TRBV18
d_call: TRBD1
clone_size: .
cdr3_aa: CASSPGQGNTEAFF
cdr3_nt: TGTGCCAGCTCACCCGGACAGGGCAACACTGAAGCTTTCTTT

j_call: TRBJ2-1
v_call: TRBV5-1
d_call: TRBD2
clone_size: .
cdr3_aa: CASSLTSVNEQFF
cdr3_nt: TGCGCCAGCAGCTTGACTAGCGTCAATGAGCAGTTCTTC

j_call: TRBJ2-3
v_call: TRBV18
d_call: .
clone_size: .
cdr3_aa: CASSPTSSSTDTQYF
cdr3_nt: TGTGCCAGCTCACCAACTAGCAGTTCCACAGATACGCAGTATTTT

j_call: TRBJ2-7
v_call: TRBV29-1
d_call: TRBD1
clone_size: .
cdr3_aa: CSGLGGLGEQYF
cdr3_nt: TGCAGCGGATTAGGGGGCTTGGGAGAGCAGTACTTC

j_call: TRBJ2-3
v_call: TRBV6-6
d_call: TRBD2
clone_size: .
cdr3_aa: CASSSRLAASTDTQYF
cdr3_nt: TGTGCCAGCAGTTCAAGACTAGCGGCCAGCACAGATACGCAGTATTTT

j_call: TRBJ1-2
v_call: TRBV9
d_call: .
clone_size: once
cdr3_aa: CASSVDPTATNYGYTF
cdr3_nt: TGTGCCAGCAGCGTAGACCCGACAGCTACTAACTATGGCTACACCTTC

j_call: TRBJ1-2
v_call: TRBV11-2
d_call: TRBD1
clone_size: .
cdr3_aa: CASSLGAGGAGYGYTF
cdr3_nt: TGTGCCAGCAGCTTAGGGGCAGGGGGCGCAGGCTATGGCTACACCTTC

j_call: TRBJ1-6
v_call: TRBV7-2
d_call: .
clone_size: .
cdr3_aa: CASSPTHNSPLHF
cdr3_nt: TGTGCCAGCAGCCCTACTCATAATTCACCCCTCCACTTT

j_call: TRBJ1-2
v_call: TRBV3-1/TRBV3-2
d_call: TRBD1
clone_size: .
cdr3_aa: CASSQLRDSVYGYTF
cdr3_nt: TGTGCCAGCAGCCAACTACGGGACAGTGTCTATGGCTACACCTTC

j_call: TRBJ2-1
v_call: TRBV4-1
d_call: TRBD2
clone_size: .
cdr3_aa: CASSLRTSGSSYNEQFF
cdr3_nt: TGCGCCAGCAGCCTTCGGACTAGCGGGAGCTCCTACAATGAGCAGTTCTTC

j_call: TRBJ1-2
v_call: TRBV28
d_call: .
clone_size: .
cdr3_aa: CASRPPQVNYGYTF
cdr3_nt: TGTGCCAGCAGGCCTCCCCAGGTTAACTATGGCTACACCTTC

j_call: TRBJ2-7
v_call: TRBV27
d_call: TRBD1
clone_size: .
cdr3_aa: CASSLVGQGAYEQYF
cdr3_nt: TGTGCCAGCAGTTTAGTGGGACAGGGAGCTTACGAGCAGTACTTC

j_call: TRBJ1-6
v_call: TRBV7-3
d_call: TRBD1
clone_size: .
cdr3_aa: CASSPTGGYNSPLHF
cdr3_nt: TGTGCCAGCAGCCCGACAGGGGGCTATAATTCACCCCTCCACTTT

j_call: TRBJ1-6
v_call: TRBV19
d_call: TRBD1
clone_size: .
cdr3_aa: CASSPQTGGADNSPLHF
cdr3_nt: TGTGCCAGTAGCCCCCAAACAGGGGGCGCGGATAATTCACCCCTCCACTTT

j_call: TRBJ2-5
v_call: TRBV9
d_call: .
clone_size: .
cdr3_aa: CASSVEGIGETQYF
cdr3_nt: TGTGCCAGCAGCGTGGAGGGGATTGGGGAGACCCAGTACTTC

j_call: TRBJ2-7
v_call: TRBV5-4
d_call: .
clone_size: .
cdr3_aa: CASSLARGMSSYEQYF
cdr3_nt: TGTGCCAGCAGCTTGGCTAGAGGGATGAGCTCCTACGAGCAGTACTTC

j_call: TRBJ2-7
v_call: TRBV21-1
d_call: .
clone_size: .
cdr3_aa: CASSNYRGLRDEQYF
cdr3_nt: TGTGCCAGCAGCAATTACAGGGGACTTAGGGACGAGCAGTACTTC

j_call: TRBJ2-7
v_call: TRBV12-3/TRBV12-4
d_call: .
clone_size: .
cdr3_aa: CASSLTGPYEQYF
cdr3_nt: TGTGCCAGCAGTTTGACAGGCCCCTACGAGCAGTACTTC

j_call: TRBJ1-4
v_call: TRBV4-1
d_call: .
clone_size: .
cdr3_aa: CASSQDIEGNEKLFF
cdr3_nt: TGCGCCAGCAGCCAAGATATTGAGGGTAATGAAAAACTGTTTTTT

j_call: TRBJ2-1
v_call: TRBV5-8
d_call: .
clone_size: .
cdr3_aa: CASSFGRARTSYNEQFF
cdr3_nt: TGTGCCAGCAGCTTCGGGCGCGCCCGGACTTCTTACAATGAGCAGTTCTTC

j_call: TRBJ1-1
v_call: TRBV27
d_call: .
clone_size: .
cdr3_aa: CASSAEGGRGTEAFF
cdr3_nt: TGTGCCAGCAGTGCCGAGGGGGGGCGGGGCACTGAAGCTTTCTTT

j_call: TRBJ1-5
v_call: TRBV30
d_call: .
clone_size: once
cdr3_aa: CAWSVSGSAQPQHF
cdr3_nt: TGTGCCTGGAGTGTAAGTGGCAGTGCTCAGCCCCAGCATTTT

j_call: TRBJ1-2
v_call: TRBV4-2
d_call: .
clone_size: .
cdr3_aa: CASCTIGSDYGYTF
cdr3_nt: TGTGCCAGCTGCACGATAGGCAGCGATTATGGCTACACCTTC

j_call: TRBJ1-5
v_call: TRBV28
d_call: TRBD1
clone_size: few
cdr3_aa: CASSFVGGEYQPQHF
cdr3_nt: TGTGCCAGCAGTTTCGTAGGGGGCGAATATCAGCCCCAGCATTTT

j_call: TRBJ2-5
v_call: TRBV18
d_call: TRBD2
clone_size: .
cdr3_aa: CASSLETSGSGGETQYF
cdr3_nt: TGTGCCAGCTCACTAGAGACTAGCGGGAGTGGAGGGGAGACCCAGTACTTC

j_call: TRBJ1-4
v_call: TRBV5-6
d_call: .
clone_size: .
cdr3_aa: CASGLSGQRNEKLFF
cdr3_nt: TGTGCCAGCGGCCTCTCCGGACAGAGAAATGAAAAACTGTTTTTT

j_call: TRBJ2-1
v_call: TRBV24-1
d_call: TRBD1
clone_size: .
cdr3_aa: CATSDTTGKFEQFF
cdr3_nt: TGTGCCACCAGTGACACGACAGGGAAATTTGAGCAGTTCTTC

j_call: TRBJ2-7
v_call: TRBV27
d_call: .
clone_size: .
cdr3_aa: CASSGGISYEQYF
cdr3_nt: TGTGCCAGCTCTGGAGGGATTTCCTACGAGCAGTACTTC

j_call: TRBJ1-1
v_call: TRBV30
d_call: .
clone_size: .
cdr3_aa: CAWSVQGAATEAFF
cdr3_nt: TGTGCCTGGAGTGTACAAGGGGCGGCCACTGAAGCTTTCTTT

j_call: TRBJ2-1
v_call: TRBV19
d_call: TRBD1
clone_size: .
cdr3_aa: CASSSTGGTYNEQFF
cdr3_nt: TGTGCCAGTAGTTCGACAGGGGGTACCTACAATGAGCAGTTCTTC